Each of the 7 T cell receptor beta chains below was sequenced from the same sample in a study of PD-1 blockade in mismatch repair-deficient tumors. Clones were sequenced by immunoSEQ multiplex PCR, and TCRdb holds only the in-frame ones, with some missing. The table lists roughly 130,000 clones, about 90% of them singletons. Here the sequenced sample was peripheral blood, taken 70 to 73 weeks after starting pembrolizumab. The receptors here all came from an adult with mismatch repair-deficient cancer.

This chain uses TRBV4-1 with TRBJ2-2, with D possibly TRBD2 on 6 matching bases. CDR1 MGHRA and CDR2 YSYEKL come from the germline V gene. V dropped 2 bases and J dropped 6 bases, with 16 bases sitting between them. This CDR3 has 16 amino acids. The CDR3: CASSQHSRDLSGELFF. In nucleotides, the CDR3 is TGCGCCAGCAGCCAACATTCCCGGGACTTGTCCGGGGAGCTGTTTTTT.

The chain combines TRBV6-1 with TRBJ2-1; weak D call: TRBD1 (5 bases). This CDR3 is built from 14 residues. With 0 bases removed from V and 9 bases from J, the gap between germline ends came to 12 bases. Germline V gives CDR1 MNHNS, CDR2 SASEGT. The CDR3 reads CASSEAAGWTEQFF. The CDR3 nucleotides are TGTGCCAGCAGTGAAGCTGCAGGGTGGACTGAGCAGTTCTTC.

V and J are TRBV11-2 and TRBJ1-1, with 7 bases lining up with TRBD1. This CDR3 has 16 amino acids. Germline-derived CDR1 and CDR2 are SGHAT and FQNNGV. The V segment lost 5 bases and the J segment 3 bases; nucleotides outside the gene matches: 12. Written as DNA, the CDR3 is TGTGCCAGCAGCCCGGGACAGCTGGAGGTACACACTGAAGCTTTCTTT. Protein product: CASSPGQLEVHTEAFF.

The chain uses TRBV5-6 and TRBJ2-5; maybe TRBD2 (5 bases). V gave up 4 bases and J gave up 5 bases, with 12 bases separating them. CDR1 SGHDT and CDR2 YYEEEE come from the germline V gene. The CDR3 is 13 amino acids. CDR3 sequence reads: CASSPTRVETQYF. The CDR3, as DNA: TGTGCCAGCAGCCCTACTAGGGTGGAGACCCAGTACTTC.

The chain couples TRBV5-8 to TRBJ1-5, with 9 bases fitting TRBD1. V shed 4 bases and J 5 bases; nucleotides not matched to a gene: 4. The CDR3 has 14 residues. Germline V gene lookup returns CDR1 SGHTS and CDR2 YDEGEE. The chain's CDR3 is CASSGRQGDQPQHF. The CDR3 DNA sequence: TGTGCCAGCAGCGGCAGACAGGGGGATCAGCCCCAGCATTTT.

The chain carries TRBV25-1 and TRBJ2-6; a weak D match, TRBD1 (6 bases). V lost 3 bases and J lost 0, with 12 bases in between. The CDR3 length is 17 residues. Looked up from germline, CDR1 is MGHDK and CDR2 is SYGVNS. The CDR3 is CASSDDRFRSGANVLTF. As DNA, the CDR3 is TGTGCCAGCAGTGACGACAGGTTTCGCTCTGGGGCCAACGTCCTGACTTTC.

This rearrangement joins TRBV27 to TRBJ2-7; 11 nucleotides line up with TRBD2. The length of the CDR3 is 15 residues. V shed 4 bases, J shed 2 bases, and the junction held 4 bases outside the gene matches. Germline V gene data show CDR1 as MNHEY and CDR2 as SMNVEV (reference sequence). For the CDR3, the DNA is TGTGCCAGCAGTTATACTAGCGGGAGCCCCTACGAGCAGTACTTC. Amino acid sequence: CASSYTSGSPYEQYF.